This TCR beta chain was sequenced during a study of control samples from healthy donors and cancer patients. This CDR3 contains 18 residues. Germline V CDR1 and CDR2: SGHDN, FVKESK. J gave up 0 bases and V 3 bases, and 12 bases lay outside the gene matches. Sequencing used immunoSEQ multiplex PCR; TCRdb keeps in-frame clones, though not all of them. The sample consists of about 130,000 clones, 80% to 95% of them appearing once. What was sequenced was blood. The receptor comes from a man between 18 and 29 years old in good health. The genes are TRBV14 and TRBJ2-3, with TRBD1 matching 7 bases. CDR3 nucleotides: TGTGCCAGCAGCCACGGAAGGATGGGACAGACTAGCACAGATACGCAGTATTTT. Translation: CASSHGRMGQTSTDTQYF.